This T cell receptor beta chain is drawn from a study of PD-1 blockade in classical Hodgkin lymphoma. In every patient, relapse followed autologous stem cell transplantation, while exposure to brentuximab vedotin differed. Magnetic negative selection was used to purify CD4+ T cells from thawed PBMCs. Study-wide results and limits: Compared with healthy donors, newly diagnosed patients reportedly showed lower baseline TCR diversity.

Comments on this clone: What it binds is unknown.

Produced via immunoSEQ multiplex PCR; TCRdb's table is partial and in-frame only. The table lists about 29,000 clones, 85% of them singletons. This CDR3 is 15 amino acids long. Germline-derived CDR1 and CDR2 are SGDLS and YYNGEE. The V end lost 0 bases, the J end lost 5 bases, and 14 bases lay between the germline ends. Sequenced here: CD4+ T cells from blood, sampled at baseline. The chain carries TRBV9 and TRBJ1-1, with D maybe TRBD1 (6 bases). The sequence was collected from a human donor with classical Hodgkin lymphoma. The CDR3 here is CASSVEHRERTEAFF. The CDR3 bases are TGTGCCAGCAGCGTAGAGCACAGGGAGAGAACTGAAGCTTTCTTT.